Listed here are 30 T cell receptor beta chains from one sample, sequenced in a study of T-cell memory formation after mild COVID-19. TCRdb reanalysed the 5' RACE reads using MiXCR and keeps one entry per CDR3 protein. Of tens of thousands of distinct CDR3 sequences in the sample, about 13% were seen once. The sequencing sample was made of PBMCs or a T cell subset sorted from them (not recorded which). The receptors shown here come from an adult woman who had mild COVID-19 (a few samples of this study predate the infection). Cell type and time point are not known.

The chain links TRBV9 to TRBJ2-5; 15 bases fit TRBD2. CDR3 length: 18 amino acids. CDR1 SGDLS and CDR2 YYNGEE come from the germline V gene. V trimming: 3 bases; J trimming: 3 bases; junction bases outside the gene matches: 9. Written as DNA, the CDR3 is TGTGCCAGCAGCGGTCAGGGACTAGCGGGAGGAGTTGAAGAGACCCAGTACTTC. Its protein is CASSGQGLAGGVEETQYF.

The V gene is TRBV7-9, the J gene TRBJ2-6; D gene uncertain. V was cut by 8 bases and J by 2 bases, with 7 bases left in between. CDR1 is SEHNR and CDR2 is FQNEAQ in the germline V gene (reference sequence). CDR3 length equals 13 residues. The CDR3 region is CASRSPGANVLTF. The CDR3 nucleotides read TGTGCCAGCCGGTCCCCTGGGGCCAACGTCCTGACTTTC.

This clonotype came up a few times. This chain uses TRBV27 with TRBJ2-7; 14 nucleotides agree with TRBD2. The CDR3 contains 15 residues. J was trimmed by 3 bases and V by 5 bases; bases with no gene match: 3. The V gene's germline CDR1 is MNHEY and CDR2 SMNVEV (reference sequence). CDR3 bases: TGTGCCAGCAGTCACGGGACTAGCGGGAGCTACGAGCAGTACTTC. Translated, it gives CASSHGTSGSYEQYF.

CDR3: CATSSPRTVSNQPQHF. In nucleotides, the CDR3 is TGTGCCACCAGCAGTCCTCGGACAGTTAGTAATCAGCCCCAGCATTTT. The chain couples TRBV15 to TRBJ1-5, with D possibly TRBD1 on 6 matching bases. With 3 bases removed from V and 4 bases from J, the gap between germline ends came to 16 bases. Germline CDR1 and CDR2: LNHNV and YYDKDF (reference sequence). The CDR3 consists of 16 residues.

This clonotype was detected many times. The chain is built from TRBV20-1 and TRBJ1-2, with D uncertain. Trimming cost V 0 bases and J 4 bases, with 15 bases left between them. Germline V gene sequence: CDR1 DFQATT, CDR2 SNEGSKA (reference sequence). This CDR3 has 15 amino acids. The DNA of the CDR3 is TGCAGTGCTAGAGATCATATCCGGCAGCTCTATGGCTACACCTTC. This encodes CSARDHIRQLYGYTF.

This clonotype was observed a handful of times. The chain uses TRBV5-1 and TRBJ2-2; 10 nucleotides match TRBD1. V shed 2 bases and J 5 bases; nucleotides not matched to a gene: 3. Per germline, CDR1 SGHRS and CDR2 YFSETQ. There are 15 residues in the CDR3. Written as DNA, the CDR3 is TGCGCCAGCAGCTTCCGACAGGGGGCAACCGGGGAGCTGTTTTTT. As protein: CASSFRQGATGELFF.

This clonotype showed up just a few times. The genes are TRBV24-1 and TRBJ1-1; D is undetermined. The CDR3 covers 13 residues. Between the trimmed V and J ends, which lost 0 bases and 3 bases, there was a span of 4 bases. Germline lookup yields CDR1 KGHDR and CDR2 SFDVKD. This chain's CDR3 is CATSDLRYTEAFF. DNA of the CDR3: TGTGCCACCAGTGATTTGCGATACACTGAAGCTTTCTTT.

This clonotype has a handful of counts. The chain carries TRBV11-2 and TRBJ2-1; a possible D gene is TRBD2 (6 bases). This CDR3 spans 19 amino acids. Germline V gene lookup returns CDR1 SGHAT and CDR2 FQNNGV. The V end was cut by 4 bases, the J end by 7 bases, with 29 bases between. The CDR3 region is CASSSYIPGAGGGQNEQFF. The CDR3 coding sequence is TGTGCCAGCAGCTCGTACATCCCGGGCGCCGGCGGAGGGCAGAATGAGCAGTTCTTC.

The chain joins TRBV6-2 or TRBV6-3 to TRBJ2-4, with TRBD2 matching 15 bases. This CDR3 contains 17 residues. The trim removed 10 bases at V and 4 bases at J, leaving 11 bases unmatched. Germline CDR1 reads MNHEY; CDR2 reads SVGEGT. The CDR3 protein is CATKGLAGGVWKNIQYF. CDR3 nucleotide sequence: TGTGCCACCAAGGGACTAGCGGGGGGAGTGTGGAAAAACATTCAGTACTTC.

The sample holds a few counts of this clonotype. The rearrangement uses TRBV24-1 and TRBJ2-1, with no clear D. The germline gives CDR1 KGHDR, CDR2 SFDVKD. V was trimmed by 4 bases and J by 8 bases, leaving 14 bases between them. The CDR3 is 14 amino acids. CDR3 region: CATSDPPERDEQFF. CDR3 nucleotide sequence: TGTGCCACCAGTGACCCCCCGGAGCGCGATGAGCAGTTCTTC.

V and J are TRBV5-1 and TRBJ2-3; D might be TRBD2 (6 bases). Between the trimmed V and J ends, which lost 4 bases and 1 base, there was a span of 16 bases. The CDR3 covers 16 residues. Germline CDR1 is SGHRS and CDR2 is YFSETQ. The CDR3 region has the DNA TGCGCCAGCAGCCCCCTGGGGAGGTTGGGCACAGATACGCAGTATTTT. This gives the protein CASSPLGRLGTDTQYF.

This clonotype was counted a few times. The chain recombines TRBV9 with TRBJ2-3; D is perhaps TRBD2 (5 bases). The germline V gene encodes CDR1 SGDLS and CDR2 YYNGEE. The CDR3 runs 14 residues. Between the trimmed V and J ends, which lost 2 bases and 4 bases, there was a span of 11 bases. The CDR3 DNA is TGTGCCAGCAGCGTCAAAGGGAGCGCAGATACGCAGTATTTT. The encoded protein is CASSVKGSADTQYF.

The V gene is TRBV12-3 or TRBV12-4, the J gene TRBJ2-7; TRBD2 agrees at 8 bases. Unmatched junction bases numbered 4, after V lost 3 bases and J lost 6 bases. This CDR3 comprises 13 residues. CDR3 sequence reads: CASSFAGGAEQYF. DNA for the CDR3: TGTGCCAGCAGTTTTGCGGGAGGTGCCGAGCAGTACTTC.

This clonotype was found a few times. This sequence joins TRBV24-1 and TRBJ2-7, with D perhaps TRBD1 (6 bases). Germline-derived CDR1 and CDR2 are KGHDR and SFDVKD. This CDR3 is 15 amino acids long. V shed 4 bases and J shed 5 bases, with 17 bases lying between them. The CDR3 here is CATSDRGQLVHEQYF. The CDR3 DNA reads as TGTGCCACCAGTGACCGCGGACAGCTTGTCCACGAGCAGTACTTC.

This sequence joins TRBV7-9 and TRBJ2-2; D is unclear. V lost 7 bases and J 6 bases, leaving 6 bases between the germline ends. The germline V gene encodes CDR1 SEHNR and CDR2 FQNEAQ (reference sequence). This CDR3 has 11 amino acids. The CDR3 DNA sequence: TGTGCCAGCACCCTTCCCGGGGAGCTGTTTTTT. Protein: CASTLPGELFF.

The sample holds many counts of this clonotype. The chain carries TRBV5-6 and TRBJ2-1, with D perhaps matching TRBD1 (5 bases). The length of the CDR3 is 13 residues. Germline V gene lookup returns CDR1 SGHDT and CDR2 YYEEEE. V was shortened by 2 bases and J by 4 bases, with 7 bases between the two germline ends. In nucleotides, the CDR3 is TGTGCCAGCAGCTTAAGGGGATACAATGAGCAGTTCTTC. This codes for CASSLRGYNEQFF.

V gene TRBV4-3 combines with J gene TRBJ1-1, with D perhaps TRBD1 (5 bases). There are 16 residues in the CDR3. Germline CDR1 and CDR2: LGHNA and YSLEER. The germline V and J ends were trimmed by 0 bases and 6 bases, with 17 bases remaining between them. CDR3 sequence: CASSQDRSQGGAEAFF. DNA of the CDR3: TGCGCCAGCAGCCAAGACAGGTCCCAGGGTGGAGCTGAAGCTTTCTTT.

The chain recombines TRBV20-1 with TRBJ2-3, with D possibly being TRBD2 (6 bases). The V gene lost 6 bases and the J gene lost 0 bases, with 19 bases spanning the gap. This CDR3 contains 16 residues. The V gene's germline CDR1 is DFQATT and CDR2 SNEGSKA (reference sequence). The CDR3 protein is CSAAGTFDTSTDTQYF. The CDR3 coding sequence is TGCAGTGCCGCTGGGACTTTCGACACTAGCACAGATACGCAGTATTTT.

Many counts were recorded for this clonotype. V and J are TRBV9 and TRBJ2-1; D tentatively reads TRBD1 or TRBD2 (6 bases each). Germline CDR1 reads SGDLS; CDR2 reads YYNGEE. V lost 5 bases and J lost 6, with 18 bases in between. The CDR3 consists of 15 residues. DNA of the CDR3: TGTGCCAGCAGTGTGGGGGGCAGCTGGGGCAATGAGCAGTTCTTC. Residues: CASSVGGSWGNEQFF.

This clonotype was detected only a few times. The chain recombines TRBV27 with TRBJ1-6; 7 nucleotides match TRBD1. V shed 3 bases, J shed 6 bases, and the junction held 2 bases outside the gene matches. Germline values: CDR1 MNHEY, CDR2 SMNVEV (reference sequence). CDR3 size: 14 residues. The CDR3 nucleotides read TGTGCCAGCAGTTTCGGGACAGCTAATTCACCCCTCCACTTT. Translating it yields CASSFGTANSPLHF.

This clonotype came up a few times. V and J are TRBV5-1 and TRBJ2-3; D gene unclear. The CDR3 spans 16 residues. Trimming removed 5 bases from V and 1 base from J, with 17 bases in between. Germline V gives CDR1 SGHRS, CDR2 YFSETQ. The CDR3 bases are TGCGCCAGCAGTCCCGCAGACCGGATTCGCACAGATACGCAGTATTTT. Amino acids: CASSPADRIRTDTQYF.

The chain's CDR3 is CASSLGGAVNTEAFF. CDR3 coding DNA: TGTGCCAGCAGCTTAGGCGGGGCCGTGAACACTGAAGCTTTCTTT. The chain links TRBV7-3 to TRBJ1-1; TRBD1 is a possible D gene (5 bases). Germline values: CDR1 SGHTA, CDR2 FQGTGA. The CDR3 contains 15 residues. V was cut by 2 bases and J by 0 bases, with 10 bases left in between.

This chain uses TRBV7-6 with TRBJ2-1; D is ambiguous. The V gene lost 5 bases and the J gene lost 0 bases, with 14 bases spanning the gap. This CDR3 comprises 16 residues. Germline V gives CDR1 SGHVS, CDR2 FNYEAQ. CDR3 nucleotide sequence: TGTGCCAGCAGCGCTTACTCGAGACTCTCCTACAATGAGCAGTTCTTC. Protein product: CASSAYSRLSYNEQFF.

This clonotype was found many times. The J gene is TRBJ2-3, the V gene TRBV6-5; D not certain. Deletions cut 2 bases from V and 3 bases from J, with 6 bases between. CDR1 is MNHEY, CDR2 SVGAGI, per germline. This CDR3 spans 13 amino acids. CDR3 coding DNA: TGTGCCAGCAGTTACAGGGTGACAGATACGCAGTATTTT. It codes for CASSYRVTDTQYF.

The V gene is TRBV9, the J gene TRBJ2-5; D perhaps matches TRBD2 (5 bases). From germline, CDR1 is SGDLS and CDR2 YYNGEE. This CDR3 spans 16 amino acids. V was pared by 3 bases and J by 0 bases, with 15 bases between. CDR3 loop: CASSGTLSGYQETQYF. The DNA of the CDR3 is TGTGCCAGCAGCGGGACCTTAAGCGGATACCAAGAGACCCAGTACTTC.

CDR3 in amino acids: CASSSGAYNEKLFF. CDR3 nucleotides: TGTGCCAGCAGCTCAGGGGCGTATAATGAAAAACTGTTTTTT. The J gene is TRBJ1-4, the V gene TRBV7-6; TRBD1 is a possible D gene (6 bases). This CDR3 is built from 14 residues. In germline, CDR1 is SGHVS, CDR2 FNYEAQ. V lost 4 bases to trimming and J lost 4 bases, with 10 bases between them.

This clonotype was seen just once. The rearrangement joins TRBV7-9 to TRBJ2-7; weak D call: TRBD1 (6 bases). The V end lost 5 bases, the J end lost 7 bases, and 15 bases lay between the germline ends. The CDR3 runs 13 residues. Germline CDR1 and CDR2: SEHNR and FQNEAQ (reference sequence). As DNA, the CDR3 is TGTGCCAGCAGCCGAGGACAGACCCGGGAGCAGTACTTC. Its translation is CASSRGQTREQYF.

This chain uses TRBV11-3 with TRBJ2-3, with D possibly being TRBD2 (6 bases). V was cut by 5 bases and J by 2 bases, with 14 bases left in between. The germline CDR1 and CDR2 sequences are SGHNT and YENEEA. This CDR3 spans 15 amino acids. CDR3: CASSSKREDTDTQYF. The CDR3 nucleotides read TGTGCCAGCAGCAGTAAAAGGGAGGACACAGATACGCAGTATTTT. Together with reference TRBV11-3 and TRBJ2-3, the CDR3 gives the full variable domain: EAGVVQSPRYKIIEKKQPVAFWCNPISGHNTLYWYLQNLGQGPELLIRYENEEAVDDSQLPKDRFSAERLKGVDSTLKIQPAELGDSAVYLCASSSKREDTDTQYFGPGTRLTVL.

The V and J genes are TRBV25-1 and TRBJ1-1; the D is unclear. Trimming took off 0 bases at V and 0 bases at J, with 2 bases between the two ends. In germline, CDR1 is MGHDK, CDR2 SYGVNS. This CDR3 spans 13 amino acids. This chain's CDR3 is CASSEYMNTEAFF. The CDR3 coding sequence is TGTGCCAGCAGTGAATATATGAACACTGAAGCTTTCTTT.

The chain is built from TRBV4-3 and TRBJ2-7; TRBD2 agrees at 9 bases. The J segment lost 0 bases and the V segment lost 2 bases, leaving 5 bases of the junction unmatched. The CDR3 runs 16 residues. Germline values: CDR1 LGHNA, CDR2 YSLEER. The CDR3 DNA is TGCGCCAGCAGCCAAAGCACTAGCGGGCCCTCCTACGAGCAGTACTTC. Its protein is CASSQSTSGPSYEQYF.